This is a list of T cell receptor beta chains from one sample in a study of blood T cell repertoires in COVID-19. Profiled with immunoSEQ multiplex PCR; TCRdb holds only in-frame clones, not every one. The sample lists about 140,000 clones, over 80% occurring once. Material for sequencing was peripheral blood. The receptors stem from a man aged 60-69 years with active or convalescent COVID-19. The CDR3 runs from the conserved cysteine through the conserved F or W. Each record gives: J gene, CDR3 length, clone size, V gene, D gene, CDR3 protein, CDR3 DNA. A D gene is named only where the DNA matches it firmly. Clone size is not always given. Where it is, it says once, few, many or a class for expanded clones.

TRBJ2-5,15,once,TRBV7-9,TRBD2,CASSLPPSGQETQYF,TGTGCCAGCAGCTTACCGCCTAGCGGTCAAGAGACCCAGTACTTC
TRBJ2-3,14,once,TRBV28,TRBD2,CASSSSGRGDTQYF,TGTGCCAGCAGCTCGAGCGGGAGAGGAGATACGCAGTATTTT
TRBJ2-7,15,.,TRBV3-1/TRBV3-2,TRBD2,CASSRGLAGGGEQYF,TGTGCCAGCAGCCGGGGACTAGCGGGAGGGGGCGAGCAGTACTTC
TRBJ1-5,14,.,TRBV3-1/TRBV3-2,TRBD1,CASSQGTGRQPQHF,TGTGCCAGCAGCCAAGGGACAGGGAGGCAGCCCCAGCATTTT
TRBJ1-1,14,.,TRBV28,.,CASSNGGTAAGAFF,TGTGCCAGCAGTAACGGCGGGACGGCCGCGGGAGCTTTCTTT
TRBJ1-2,15,.,TRBV24-1,TRBD1,CATSDPRQGKGGYTF,TGTGCCACCAGTGATCCCCGACAGGGTAAGGGTGGCTACACCTTC
TRBJ2-4,15,once,TRBV10-3,TRBD2,CAISEASGVGNIQYF,TGTGCCATCAGTGAGGCTAGCGGGGTGGGGAACATTCAGTACTTC
TRBJ1-1,14,.,TRBV6-5,TRBD1,CASSTRTGVPEAFF,TGTGCCAGCAGTACCCGAACAGGGGTACCTGAAGCTTTCTTT
TRBJ2-7,16,.,TRBV6-6,TRBD1,CASSYTRGQSSYEQYF,TGTGCCAGCAGTTACACGAGGGGGCAATCGAGCTACGAGCAGTACTTC
TRBJ2-6,13,.,TRBV7-2,.,CASGGVGANVLTF,TGTGCCAGCGGAGGGGTCGGGGCCAACGTCCTGACTTTC
TRBJ1-6,16,.,TRBV5-1,TRBD1,CASSISPQGADSPLHF,TGCGCCAGCAGCATATCCCCGCAGGGGGCGGATTCACCCCTCCACTTT
TRBJ1-1,15,.,TRBV30,.,CAWSGAGLLNTEAFF,TGTGCCTGGAGTGGGGCAGGGCTCCTGAACACTGAAGCTTTCTTT
TRBJ1-5,17,.,TRBV19,TRBD1,CASSPTGDRWSNQPQHF,TGTGCCAGTAGCCCGACAGGGGACCGTTGGAGCAATCAGCCCCAGCATTTT
TRBJ2-2,16,.,TRBV24-1,.,CATSDLSQRAGGELFF,TGTGCCACCAGTGATTTGTCACAGCGTGCGGGAGGGGAGCTGTTTTTT
TRBJ2-2,17,.,TRBV6-2/TRBV6-3,TRBD2,CASSKGTSGRRTGELFF,TGTGCCAGCAGTAAAGGGACTAGCGGGAGAAGGACCGGGGAGCTGTTTTTT
TRBJ2-2,13,.,TRBV11-3,.,CASSLRNTGELFF,TGTGCCAGCAGCTTACGGAACACCGGGGAGCTGTTTTTT
TRBJ2-5,14,.,TRBV14,TRBD2,CASSRLAGDETQYF,TGTGCCAGCAGCCGACTAGCGGGAGATGAGACCCAGTACTTC
TRBJ2-2,17,.,TRBV24-1,.,CATSDRTGKGVPGELFF,TGTGCCACCAGTGATCGAACAGGGAAAGGGGTCCCCGGGGAGCTGTTTTTT
TRBJ1-1,17,.,TRBV21-1,.,CASSKAKGGGVVTEAFF,TGTGCCAGCAGCAAAGCTAAAGGGGGTGGTGTCGTCACTGAAGCTTTCTTT
TRBJ2-5,12,.,TRBV6-5,.,CASRHRQETQYF,TGTGCCAGCAGACACCGTCAAGAGACCCAGTACTTC
TRBJ2-2,16,.,TRBV18,TRBD2,CASSASGRSNTGELFF,TGTGCCAGCTCAGCTAGCGGGAGATCGAACACCGGGGAGCTGTTTTTT
TRBJ1-5,16,.,TRBV16,.,CASSQQGLYSNQPQHF,TGTGCCAGCAGCCAACAGGGACTGTATAGCAATCAGCCCCAGCATTTT
TRBJ2-2,15,.,TRBV5-8,.,CASSPRGIGTGELFF,TGTGCCAGCAGCCCCCGCGGTATCGGCACCGGGGAGCTGTTTTTT
TRBJ2-1,15,.,TRBV24-1,.,CATSDLETTYNEQFF,TGTGCCACCAGTGATTTAGAGACTACCTACAATGAGCAGTTCTTC
TRBJ1-6,16,.,TRBV6-5,.,CASSYSTGQYNSPLHF,TGTGCCAGCAGTTACTCGACTGGACAGTATAATTCACCCCTCCACTTT
TRBJ1-2,12,.,TRBV6-5,.,CASRGHNYGYTF,TGTGCCAGCAGAGGACACAACTATGGCTACACCTTC
TRBJ2-7,12,.,TRBV11-2,.,CASSSQGYEQYF,TGTGCCAGCAGCTCACAGGGCTACGAGCAGTACTTC
TRBJ1-3,15,.,TRBV11-2,.,CASSLEGRERNTIYF,TGTGCCAGCAGCTTAGAAGGGAGGGAAAGGAACACCATATATTTT
TRBJ2-3,16,.,TRBV6-6,.,CASSAVGLLSTDTQYF,TGTGCCAGCAGTGCCGTGGGACTCTTAAGCACAGATACGCAGTATTTT
TRBJ2-6,15,.,TRBV18,.,CASSLQYSGANVLTF,TGTGCCAGCTCACTCCAGTACTCTGGGGCCAACGTCCTGACTTTC
TRBJ2-7,16,few,TRBV21-1,.,CASSRRTPGRGYEQYF,TGTGCCAGCAGCCGCCGGACTCCCGGCCGAGGCTACGAGCAGTACTTC
TRBJ1-6,13,.,TRBV30,.,CAWSPNGGSPLHF,TGTGCCTGGAGCCCTAACGGGGGTTCACCCCTCCACTTT
TRBJ1-1,13,.,TRBV3-1/TRBV3-2,.,CASSRTENTEAFF,TGTGCCAGCAGTCGGACAGAGAACACTGAAGCTTTCTTT
TRBJ2-3,15,.,TRBV19,.,CASTNRERGTDTQYF,TGTGCCAGCACCAACCGGGAGCGGGGCACAGATACGCAGTATTTT
TRBJ1-2,14,.,TRBV7-2,TRBD1,CASSRTRQGAGYTF,TGTGCCAGCAGCCGTACTCGACAGGGTGCTGGCTACACCTTC
TRBJ1-3,16,few,TRBV5-1,.,CASSLETGISGNTIYF,TGCGCCAGCAGCTTAGAAACAGGGATCTCTGGAAACACCATATATTTT
TRBJ2-2,15,once,TRBV18,.,CASSPGTLNTGELFF,TGTGCCAGCTCACCTGGGACTTTGAACACCGGGGAGCTGTTTTTT
TRBJ2-6,16,.,TRBV28,.,CASSLPGISGANVLTF,TGTGCCAGCAGTTTGCCCGGTATCTCTGGGGCCAACGTCCTGACTTTC
TRBJ1-2,13,once,TRBV18,.,CASSPRDTDGYTF,TGTGCCAGCTCCCCCCGGGACACGGACGGCTACACCTTC
TRBJ2-5,15,.,TRBV5-1,TRBD2,CPSRDGGGPQETQYF,TGCCCCAGCCGCGACGGGGGGGGCCCCCAAGAGACCCAGTACTTC
TRBJ1-2,15,.,TRBV15,TRBD1,CATSREGQGAVGYTF,TGTGCCACCAGCAGAGAGGGACAGGGGGCGGTTGGCTACACCTTC
TRBJ2-5,14,.,TRBV6-2/TRBV6-3,.,CASSYPGRQETQYF,TGTGCCAGCAGTTACCCAGGGCGACAAGAGACCCAGTACTTC
TRBJ1-1,15,.,TRBV11-1,.,CASSQRGGENTEAFF,TGTGCCAGCAGCCAACGCGGGGGGGAAAACACTGAAGCTTTCTTT
TRBJ1-5,14,.,TRBV3-1/TRBV3-2,.,CASSQTGTNQPQHF,TGTGCCAGCAGTCAGACAGGAACCAATCAGCCCCAGCATTTT
TRBJ2-1,15,.,TRBV7-6,.,CASSLLGGPYNEQFF,TGTGCCAGCAGCTTATTGGGAGGCCCCTACAATGAGCAGTTCTTC
TRBJ1-5,14,.,TRBV3-1/TRBV3-2,.,CASSQSPENQPQHF,TGTGCCAGCAGCCAATCTCCGGAGAATCAGCCCCAGCATTTT
TRBJ2-7,12,.,TRBV7-6,TRBD1,CASSRGRGEQYF,TGTGCCAGCAGCAGGGGGCGTGGGGAGCAGTACTTC
TRBJ2-3,16,once,TRBV19,TRBD2,CASRGTSGSSPDTQYF,TGTGCCAGTAGGGGAACTAGCGGGAGCTCGCCAGATACGCAGTATTTT
TRBJ1-5,13,.,TRBV2,.,CASSSRTDQPQHF,TGTGCCAGCAGCTCTAGGACAGATCAGCCCCAGCATTTT
TRBJ1-4,15,.,TRBV5-4,TRBD1,CASSLGTEENEKLFF,TGTGCCAGCAGCCTTGGGACAGAAGAAAATGAAAAACTGTTTTTT
TRBJ1-5,15,.,TRBV6-5,.,CASTGQNIGNQPQHF,TGTGCCAGCACTGGACAGAACATCGGCAATCAGCCCCAGCATTTT
TRBJ2-2,16,few,TRBV19,TRBD2,CASSIDRGLVTGELFF,TGTGCCAGTAGTATAGATCGGGGACTAGTGACCGGGGAGCTGTTTTTT
TRBJ2-7,14,once,TRBV7-9,.,CASTRGESSYEQYF,TGTGCCAGCACCCGCGGGGAGAGCTCCTACGAGCAGTACTTC
TRBJ2-7,12,.,TRBV12-3/TRBV12-4,.,CASSLSTYEQYF,TGTGCCAGCAGTTTGTCTACCTACGAGCAGTACTTC
TRBJ2-7,14,.,TRBV29-1,TRBD1,CSVITGTGAYEQYF,TGCAGCGTCATCACCGGGACAGGGGCCTACGAGCAGTACTTC